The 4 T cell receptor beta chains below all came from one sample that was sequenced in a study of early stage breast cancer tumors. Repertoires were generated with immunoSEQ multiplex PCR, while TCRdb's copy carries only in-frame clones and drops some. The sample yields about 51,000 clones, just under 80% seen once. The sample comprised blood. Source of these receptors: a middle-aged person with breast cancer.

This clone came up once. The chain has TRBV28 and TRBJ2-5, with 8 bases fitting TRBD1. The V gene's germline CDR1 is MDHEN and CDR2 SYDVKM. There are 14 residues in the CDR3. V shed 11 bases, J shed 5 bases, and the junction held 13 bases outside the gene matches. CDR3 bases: TGTGCCTTGGGGACAGGTCGCCAGGATGAGACCCAGTACTTC. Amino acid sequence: CALGTGRQDETQYF.

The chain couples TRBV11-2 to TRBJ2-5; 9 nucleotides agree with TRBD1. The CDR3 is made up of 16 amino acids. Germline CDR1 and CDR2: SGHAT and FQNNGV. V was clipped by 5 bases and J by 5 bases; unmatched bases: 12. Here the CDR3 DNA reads TGTGCCAGCAGCATGCTCCGGGACAGGGAAAGGGAGACCCAGTACTTC. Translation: CASSMLRDRERETQYF.

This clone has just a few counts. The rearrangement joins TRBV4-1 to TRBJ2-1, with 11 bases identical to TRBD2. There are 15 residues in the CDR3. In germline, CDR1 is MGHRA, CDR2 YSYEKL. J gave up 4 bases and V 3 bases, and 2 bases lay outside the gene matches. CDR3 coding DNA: TGCGCCAGCAGCCATGGGACTAGCGGTTACAATGAGCAGTTCTTC. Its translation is CASSHGTSGYNEQFF.

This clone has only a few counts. The CDR3 reads CASSFGGSKAQYF. As DNA, the CDR3 is TGTGCCAGCAGCTTTGGGGGATCGAAGGCGCAGTATTTT. V is TRBV7-9 and J is TRBJ2-3, with D perhaps matching TRBD1 or TRBD2 (5 bases each). V lost 3 bases, J lost 10 bases, and 14 bases lay in between. The CDR3 length is 13 residues. Germline CDR1 and CDR2: SEHNR and FQNEAQ (reference sequence). The full variable domain, completed using reference TRBV7-9 and TRBJ2-3, is DTGVSQNPRHKITKRGQNVTFRCDPISEHNRLYWYRQTLGQGPEFLTYFQNEAQLEKSRLLSDRFSAERPKGSFSTLEIQRTEQGDSAMYLCASSFGGSKAQYFGPGTRLTVL.